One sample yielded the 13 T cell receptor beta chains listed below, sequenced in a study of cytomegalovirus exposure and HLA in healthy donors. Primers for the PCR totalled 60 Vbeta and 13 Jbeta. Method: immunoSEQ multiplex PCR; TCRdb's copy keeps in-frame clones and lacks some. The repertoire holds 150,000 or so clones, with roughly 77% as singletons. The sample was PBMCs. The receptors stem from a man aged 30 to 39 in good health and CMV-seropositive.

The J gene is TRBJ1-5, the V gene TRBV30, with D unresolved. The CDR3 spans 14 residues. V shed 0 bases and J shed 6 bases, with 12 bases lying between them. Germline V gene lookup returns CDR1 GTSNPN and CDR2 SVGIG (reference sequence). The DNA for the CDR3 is TGTGCCTGGAGTGTAATGAGGAGTGGTCAGCCCCAGCATTTT. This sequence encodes CAWSVMRSGQPQHF.

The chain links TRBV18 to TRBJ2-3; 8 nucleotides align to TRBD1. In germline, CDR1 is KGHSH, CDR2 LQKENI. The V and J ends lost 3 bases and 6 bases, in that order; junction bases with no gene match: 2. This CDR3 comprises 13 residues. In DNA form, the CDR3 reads TGTGCCAGCTCACCTGGACAGGGCGATACGCAGTATTTT. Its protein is CASSPGQGDTQYF.

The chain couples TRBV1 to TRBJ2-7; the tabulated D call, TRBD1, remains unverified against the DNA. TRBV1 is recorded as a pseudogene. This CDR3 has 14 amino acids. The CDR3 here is CTSSHEGQQYEQYF. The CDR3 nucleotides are TGCACCAGCAGCCACGAAGGACAGCAGTACGAGCAGTACTTC.

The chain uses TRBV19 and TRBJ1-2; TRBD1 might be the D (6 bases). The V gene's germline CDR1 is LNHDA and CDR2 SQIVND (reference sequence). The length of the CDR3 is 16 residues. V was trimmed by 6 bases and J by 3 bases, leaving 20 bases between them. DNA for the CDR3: TGTGCCAGTAGCAAAAGGAGGGGAGGGGGGGACTATGGCTACACCTTC. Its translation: CASSKRRGGGDYGYTF.

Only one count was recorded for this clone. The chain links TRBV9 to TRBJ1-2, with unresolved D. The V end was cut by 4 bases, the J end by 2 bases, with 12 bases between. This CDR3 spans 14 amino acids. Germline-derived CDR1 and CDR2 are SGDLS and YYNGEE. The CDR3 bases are TGTGCCAGCAGCCTCGAGGCCTCGAACTATGGCTACACCTTC. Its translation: CASSLEASNYGYTF.

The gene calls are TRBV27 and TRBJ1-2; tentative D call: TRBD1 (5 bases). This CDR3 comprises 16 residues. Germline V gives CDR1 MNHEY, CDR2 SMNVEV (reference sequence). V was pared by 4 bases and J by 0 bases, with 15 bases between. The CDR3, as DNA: TGTGCCAGCAGTTCCCTGGGGCTGGCGACTAACTATGGCTACACCTTC. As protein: CASSSLGLATNYGYTF.

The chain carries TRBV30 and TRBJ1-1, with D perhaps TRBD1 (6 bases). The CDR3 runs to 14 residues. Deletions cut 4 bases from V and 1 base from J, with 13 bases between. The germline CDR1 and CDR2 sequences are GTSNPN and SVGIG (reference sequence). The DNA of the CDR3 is TGTGCCTGGACCCAAGGACAGTCGAACACTGAAGCTTTCTTT. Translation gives CAWTQGQSNTEAFF.

Here the CDR3 DNA reads TGTGCCAGCAGCTTGGGTCGAACTAGCGGGGGGGCCCGGTATGAGCAGTTCTTC. It yields the protein CASSLGRTSGGARYEQFF. The V and J genes are TRBV7-9 and TRBJ2-1, with 13 bases fitting TRBD2. CDR1 is SEHNR, CDR2 FQNEAQ, per germline (reference sequence). V was pared by 3 bases and J by 8 bases, with 13 bases of the junction left unmatched. The CDR3 sequence is 18 residues long.

The CDR3 DNA reads as TGTGCCAGCAGTGAACGACAGGGACTAGCCAAAAACATTCAGTACTTC. Translation: CASSERQGLAKNIQYF. The chain is built from TRBV6-1 and TRBJ2-4; weak D call: TRBD1 (7 bases). Trimming removed 2 bases from V and 0 bases from J, with 11 bases in between. This CDR3 comprises 16 residues. CDR1 is MNHNS and CDR2 is SASEGT in the germline V gene.

The CDR3 region is CASSGQGSSENTEAFF. In DNA, the CDR3 is TGTGCCAGCAGTGGACAGGGGTCATCAGAGAACACTGAAGCTTTCTTT. The J gene is TRBJ1-1, the V gene TRBV2, with 8 nucleotides matching TRBD1. The CDR3 has 16 amino acids. V was pared by 4 bases and J by 1 base, with 8 bases of the junction left unmatched. CDR1 and CDR2 (germline): SNHLY, FYNNEI.

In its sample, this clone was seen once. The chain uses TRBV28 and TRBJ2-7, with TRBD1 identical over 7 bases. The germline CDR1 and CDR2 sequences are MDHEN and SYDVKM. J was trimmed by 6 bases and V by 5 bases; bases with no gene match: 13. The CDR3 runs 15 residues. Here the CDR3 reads CASSGADRLLPEQYF. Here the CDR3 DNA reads TGTGCCAGCAGTGGGGCGGACAGGTTACTACCCGAGCAGTACTTC.

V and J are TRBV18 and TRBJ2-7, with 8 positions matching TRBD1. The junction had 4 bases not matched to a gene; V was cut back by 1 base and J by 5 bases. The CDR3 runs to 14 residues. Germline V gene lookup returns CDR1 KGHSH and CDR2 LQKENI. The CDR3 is CASSPRTGNDEQYF. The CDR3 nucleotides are TGTGCCAGCTCACCACGGACAGGGAACGACGAGCAGTACTTC.

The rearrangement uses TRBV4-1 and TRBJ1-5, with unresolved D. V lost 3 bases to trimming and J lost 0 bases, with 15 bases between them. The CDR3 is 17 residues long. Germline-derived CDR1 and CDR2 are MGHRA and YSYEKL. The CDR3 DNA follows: TGCGCCAGCAGCCATCTACCTCTAGGAAATAGCAATCAGCCCCAGCATTTT. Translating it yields CASSHLPLGNSNQPQHF.